The 5 T cell receptor beta chains in this list originate from one sample, sequenced in a study of technical replicates of blood from several donors. TCRdb's table, derived via immunoSEQ multiplex PCR, lists solely in-frame clones and lacks some. The table has around 69,000 clones, 95% to 97% seen once. The sequenced sample consisted of T cells isolated from PBMCs. These TCRs come from a human donor in good health.

The CDR3 here is CASSKRYSYEQYF. CDR3 DNA sequence: TGTGCCAGCAGCAAGCGGTACTCCTACGAGCAGTACTTC. The V and J genes are TRBV2 and TRBJ2-7; D perhaps matches TRBD2 (5 bases). Germline values: CDR1 SNHLY, CDR2 FYNNEI. The V end lost 6 bases, the J end lost 0 bases, and 9 bases lay between the germline ends. The CDR3 length is 13 residues.

The chain combines TRBV6-6 with TRBJ1-5; D is unresolved. The CDR3 is 13 residues long. Looked up from germline, CDR1 is MNHNY and CDR2 is SVGAGI (reference sequence). V shed 0 bases and J shed 5 bases, with 5 bases lying between them. CDR3 in DNA: TGTGCCAGCAGTTACTCGAGGGATCAGCCCCAGCATTTT. It yields the protein CASSYSRDQPQHF.

This sequence joins TRBV11-3 and TRBJ1-6; 9 nucleotides match TRBD1. Germline CDR1 reads SGHNT; CDR2 reads YENEEA. Unmatched junction bases numbered 7, after V lost 1 base and J lost 9 bases. This CDR3 contains 16 residues. The CDR3 sequence is CASSLGWGQGSSPLHF. Written as DNA, the CDR3 is TGTGCCAGCAGCTTAGGATGGGGACAGGGTAGTTCACCCCTCCACTTT.

The chain carries TRBV11-2 and TRBJ1-2, with TRBD1 as a possible D gene (6 bases). The germline gives CDR1 SGHAT, CDR2 FQNNGV. The CDR3 runs 15 residues. Trimming shortened V by 1 base and J by 4 bases, and 13 bases separated the two germline ends. CDR3 DNA: TGTGCCAGCAGCTTAGGACAGGCTCTCCGCTATGGCTACACCTTC. Its protein product is CASSLGQALRYGYTF.

The genes are TRBV5-1 and TRBJ2-7, with 7 bases fitting TRBD2. CDR3 size: 16 residues. Unmatched junction bases numbered 10, after V lost 0 bases and J lost 4 bases. CDR1 is SGHRS, CDR2 YFSETQ, per germline. For the CDR3, the DNA is TGCGCCAGCAGCTTGGATACGGGGGGAGAACCTTACGAGCAGTACTTC. Translating it yields CASSLDTGGEPYEQYF.